The present T cell receptor (beta chain) was sequenced within a study of blood T cells in healthy people across ages. It was with a sample-barcoded 5' primer and a J-beta primer mix that a second PCR of about 6 to 11 cycles was run. TCRdb used MiXCR to reprocess the 5' RACE reads, holding one entry per CDR3 protein. Among 1.5 million to 2 million distinct CDR3 sequences, around 42% were seen once, and the ten largest hold about 21%. This CDR3 contains 13 residues. After removal of 0 bases from V and 5 bases from J, the junction contained 0 bases not matched to a gene. Per germline, CDR1 DFQATT and CDR2 SNEGSKA (reference sequence).

V gene TRBV20-1 combines with J gene TRBJ1-5; 8 nucleotides agree with TRBD1. The origin of this receptor is a human donor in good health. Sequenced: blood. CDR3 residues: CSAREGQDQPQHF. CDR3 in DNA: TGCAGTGCTAGAGAGGGACAGGATCAGCCCCAGCATTTT.